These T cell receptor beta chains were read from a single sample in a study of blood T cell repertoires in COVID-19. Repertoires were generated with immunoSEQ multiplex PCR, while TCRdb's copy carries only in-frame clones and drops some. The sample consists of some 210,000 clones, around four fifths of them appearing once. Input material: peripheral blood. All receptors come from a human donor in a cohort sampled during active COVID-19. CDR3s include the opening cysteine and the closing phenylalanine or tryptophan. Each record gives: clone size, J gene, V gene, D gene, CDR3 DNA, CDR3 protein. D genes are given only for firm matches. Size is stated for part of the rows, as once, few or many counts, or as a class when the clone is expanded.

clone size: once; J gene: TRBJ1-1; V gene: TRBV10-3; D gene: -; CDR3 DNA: TGTGCCATCAGAGGGGTGAACACTGAAGCTTTCTTT; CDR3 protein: CAIRGVNTEAFF
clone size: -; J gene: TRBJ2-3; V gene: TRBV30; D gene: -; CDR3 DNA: TGTGCCTGGAGTGACCTAAGAACAGGTATCACGCAGTATTTT; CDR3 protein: CAWSDLRTGITQYF
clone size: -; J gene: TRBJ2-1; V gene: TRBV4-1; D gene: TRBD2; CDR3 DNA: TGCGCCAGCAGCCAAGAGCCGGCGGGAGCCCCTCCAAATGAGCAGTTCTTC; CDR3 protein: CASSQEPAGAPPNEQFF
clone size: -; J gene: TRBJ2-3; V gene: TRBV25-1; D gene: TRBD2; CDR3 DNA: TGTGCCAGCAGTGAGTTGTGGGGGGGGACAGATACGCAGTATTTT; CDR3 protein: CASSELWGGTDTQYF
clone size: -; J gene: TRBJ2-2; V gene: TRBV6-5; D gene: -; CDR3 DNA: TGTGCCAGCAGCCAGTTGCACACCGGGGAGCTGTTTTTT; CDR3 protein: CASSQLHTGELFF
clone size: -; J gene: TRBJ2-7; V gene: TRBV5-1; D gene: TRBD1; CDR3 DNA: TGCGCCAGCAGCTTGGGGACAGGGGGTAAAGGAGAGCAGTACTTC; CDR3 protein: CASSLGTGGKGEQYF
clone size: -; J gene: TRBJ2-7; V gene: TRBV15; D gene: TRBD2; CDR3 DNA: TGTGCCACCAGCAGGGGGGGGGTAAGCCGGGTTGAGCAGTACTTC; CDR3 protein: CATSRGGVSRVEQYF
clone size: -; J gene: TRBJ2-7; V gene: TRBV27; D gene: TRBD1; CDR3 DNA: TGTGCCACCAGGGGAGGGACAGGGGGCTTGTATCAGTACTTC; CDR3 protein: CATRGGTGGLYQYF
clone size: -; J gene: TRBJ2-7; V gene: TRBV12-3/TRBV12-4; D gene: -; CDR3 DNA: TGTGCCAGCAGTTTGGTTAAGAGGGAGCAGTACTTC; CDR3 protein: CASSLVKREQYF
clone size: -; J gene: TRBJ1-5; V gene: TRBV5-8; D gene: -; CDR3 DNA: TGTGCCAGCAGCACCGGGACTCTGAGTACCGCGGATCAGCCCCAGCATTTT; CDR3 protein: CASSTGTLSTADQPQHF
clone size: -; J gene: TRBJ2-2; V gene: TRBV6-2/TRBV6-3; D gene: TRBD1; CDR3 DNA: TGTGCCAGCAGTTCACAGGGGATGGCGGCTGGGGAGCTGTTTTTT; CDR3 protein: CASSSQGMAAGELFF
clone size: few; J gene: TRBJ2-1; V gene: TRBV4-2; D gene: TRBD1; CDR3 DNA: TGTGCCAGCAGCCAAGAGGACAGGGTCTACAATGAGCAGTTCTTC; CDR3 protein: CASSQEDRVYNEQFF
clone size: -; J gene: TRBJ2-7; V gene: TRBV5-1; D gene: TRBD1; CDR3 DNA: TGCGCCAGCAGCGACCGGGACAGGGGGCTCGAGCAGTACTTC; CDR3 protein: CASSDRDRGLEQYF
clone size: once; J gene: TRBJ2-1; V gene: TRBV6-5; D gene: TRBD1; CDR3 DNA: TGTGCCAGCAGCGGACAGGGCGGAGGAAATGAGCAGTTCTTC; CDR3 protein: CASSGQGGGNEQFF